A single sample gave rise to the 25 T cell receptor beta chains below, sequenced in a study of blood T cell repertoires in COVID-19. Here immunoSEQ multiplex PCR was the method, and the copy in TCRdb shows in-frame clones only, minus some. The data hold about 67,000 clones, with about 86% observed a single time. Input material: peripheral blood. Receptors were obtained from a man aged 50 or older with active COVID-19.

The J gene is TRBJ2-7, the V gene TRBV2, with a tentative D call TRBD2 (6 bases). V shed 8 bases and J shed 3 bases, with 20 bases lying between them. The germline V gene encodes CDR1 SNHLY and CDR2 FYNNEI. The CDR3 runs to 15 residues. The CDR3 sequence: CASGTPTGLSYEQYF. The CDR3 nucleotides read TGTGCCAGCGGTACCCCGACGGGACTTAGCTACGAGCAGTACTTC.

This clone was seen only a few times. This sequence joins TRBV19 and TRBJ2-6; D is unresolved. The CDR3 covers 17 residues. CDR1 and CDR2 (germline): LNHDA, SQIVND (reference sequence). Trimming removed 5 bases at V and 0 bases at J, with 14 bases between. The CDR3 loop is CASSPSVPISGANVLTF. DNA of the CDR3: TGTGCCAGTAGTCCGTCAGTTCCAATCTCTGGGGCCAACGTCCTGACTTTC.

V and J are TRBV5-1 and TRBJ1-2; 9 nucleotides align to TRBD1. The CDR3 is 15 residues long. Trimming cost V 0 bases and J 3 bases; bases outside gene matches: 3. Germline CDR1 reads SGHRS; CDR2 reads YFSETQ. The CDR3 is CASSLERQGDYGYTF. CDR3 bases: TGCGCCAGCAGCTTGGAACGACAGGGGGACTATGGCTACACCTTC.

V gene TRBV9 combines with J gene TRBJ2-7, with 10 bases that match TRBD1. Germline assignment: CDR1 SGDLS and CDR2 YYNGEE. The CDR3 loop spans 14 amino acids. Trimming at V came to 4 bases and at J to 3 bases, leaving 4 bases not matched to a gene. CDR3 DNA: TGTGCCAGCAGCTCGGGACAGGGGATCTACGAGCAGTACTTC. Residues: CASSSGQGIYEQYF.

This clone was seen just once. The chain recombines TRBV4-2 with TRBJ2-3; 9 bases are a match to TRBD2. The CDR3 is made up of 14 amino acids. J gave up 5 bases and V 5 bases, and 5 bases lay outside the gene matches. Germline V gene lookup returns CDR1 LGHNA and CDR2 YNFKEQ. CDR3 in DNA: TGTGCCAGCAGCAGGAGTAGCGGGGGAGATACGCAGTATTTT. It translates to CASSRSSGGDTQYF.

The chain employs TRBV3-1 (or the pseudogene TRBV3-2) and TRBJ1-3; maybe TRBD1 (5 bases). The CDR3 loop spans 14 amino acids. Trimming pared 4 bases from V and 5 bases from J, leaving 12 bases between. Germline CDR1 LGHDT, CDR2 YNNKEL (reference sequence). Here the CDR3 reads CASSRQNRRNTIYF. The CDR3 bases are TGTGCCAGCAGCCGACAGAATCGGAGAAACACCATATATTTT.

This chain uses TRBV27 with TRBJ2-1; D call uncertain. This CDR3 region has 16 residues. CDR1 and CDR2 (germline): MNHEY, SMNVEV (reference sequence). Trimming shortened V by 7 bases and J by 0 bases, and 16 bases separated the two germline ends. In nucleotides, the CDR3 is TGTGCCAGCACCCATTATGGCCGCAGCTCCTACAATGAGCAGTTCTTC. Protein product: CASTHYGRSSYNEQFF.

The rearrangement joins TRBV5-6 to TRBJ2-5; TRBD2 agrees at 11 bases. With 3 bases clipped from V and 2 bases from J, the junction kept 6 bases outside the gene matches. CDR1 is SGHDT, CDR2 YYEEEE, per germline. The CDR3 length is 16 residues. CDR3 region: CASSSPRTSGQETQYF. CDR3 sequence (DNA): TGTGCCAGCAGCTCACCCCGGACTAGCGGGCAAGAGACCCAGTACTTC.

CDR3 residues: CSVEVPLNSGNTIYF. In DNA form, the CDR3 reads TGCAGCGTTGAAGTCCCACTGAACTCTGGAAACACCATATATTTT. The chain couples TRBV29-1 to TRBJ1-3; D remains ambiguous. Germline CDR1 SQVTM, CDR2 ANQGSEA. This CDR3 is built from 15 residues. V was shortened by 1 base and J by 0 bases, with 10 bases between the two germline ends.

The rearrangement joins TRBV10-2 to TRBJ2-1, with a weak D call TRBD2 (5 bases). Trimming pared 5 bases from V and 5 bases from J, leaving 7 bases between. The CDR3 has 12 residues. The germline gives CDR1 WSHSY, CDR2 SAAADI. CDR3: CASSRRDNEQFF. The DNA for the CDR3 is TGCGCCAGCAGTCGGCGGGACAATGAGCAGTTCTTC.

This chain joins TRBV2 and TRBJ2-3, with TRBD1 identical over 7 bases. V was clipped by 8 bases and J by 4 bases; unmatched bases: 6. The germline V gene encodes CDR1 SNHLY and CDR2 FYNNEI. The CDR3 is 13 residues long. CDR3 nucleotide sequence: TGTGCCAGCTTTAGACAGGGTGCAGATACGCAGTATTTT. Its protein product is CASFRQGADTQYF.

The table lists this clone with a few counts. V is TRBV5-5 and J is TRBJ2-5; tentatively, D is TRBD2 (5 bases). Trimming left V 3 bases short and J 2 bases short, with 14 bases between. The germline V gene encodes CDR1 SGHKS and CDR2 YYEKEE (reference sequence). The CDR3 has 15 residues. The CDR3 is CASSSRTLPQETQYF. The CDR3 region has the DNA TGTGCCAGCAGCTCCCGGACTCTACCTCAAGAGACCCAGTACTTC.

J is TRBJ2-2 and V is TRBV9; D not certain. This CDR3 contains 15 residues. Germline V gives CDR1 SGDLS, CDR2 YYNGEE. V was pared by 0 bases and J by 2 bases, with 8 bases between. As DNA, the CDR3 is TGTGCCAGCAGCGTAGGTCTTAGTAACACCGGGGAGCTGTTTTTT. Its translation is CASSVGLSNTGELFF.

The J gene is TRBJ2-1, the V gene TRBV19, with D possibly TRBD2 on 6 matching bases. The CDR3 consists of 16 residues. Germline assignment: CDR1 LNHDA and CDR2 SQIVND (reference sequence). The V end was cut by 5 bases, the J end by 6 bases, with 20 bases between. For the CDR3, the DNA is TGTGCCAGTAGTCCCGACCGGGGGAAAGAAATCAATGAGCAGTTCTTC. Amino acids: CASSPDRGKEINEQFF.

The CDR3 sequence is CASSEGGGRTDTQYF. Here the CDR3 DNA reads TGTGCCAGCAGTGAAGGGGGCGGGAGAACAGATACGCAGTATTTT. The chain is built from TRBV6-1 and TRBJ2-3; 7 nucleotides match TRBD2. Trimming cost V 1 base and J 3 bases; bases outside gene matches: 4. The CDR3 contains 15 residues. CDR1 MNHNS and CDR2 SASEGT come from the germline V gene.

The chain recombines TRBV7-2 with TRBJ1-1; TRBD1 agrees at 9 bases. Germline-derived CDR1 and CDR2 are SGHTA and FQGNSA. With 4 bases clipped from V and 9 bases from J, the junction kept 12 bases outside the gene matches. This CDR3 is 15 amino acids long. This chain's CDR3 is CASSYVIGGTGKAFF. The CDR3 DNA is TGTGCCAGCAGCTATGTCATTGGTGGGACAGGGAAAGCTTTCTTT. The variable domain in full, with the rest retrieved from reference TRBV7-2 and TRBJ1-1, is GAGVSQSPSNKVTEKGKDVELRCDPISGHTALYWYRQSLGQGLEFLIYFQGNSAPDKSGLPSDRFSAERTGGSVSTLTIQRTQQEDSAVYLCASSYVIGGTGKAFFGQGTRLTVV.

The V and J genes are TRBV28 and TRBJ1-6; tentative D call: TRBD1 (5 bases). Between the trimmed V and J ends, which lost 7 bases and 7 bases, there was a span of 20 bases. This CDR3 comprises 16 residues. The V gene's germline CDR1 is MDHEN and CDR2 SYDVKM. This CDR3 reads CASIFGGSSGNSPLHF. The CDR3 DNA reads as TGTGCCAGCATCTTTGGGGGGAGTTCCGGAAATTCACCCCTCCACTTT.

V usage is TRBV18 and J usage is TRBJ2-7; 12 bases agree with TRBD2. This CDR3 is built from 14 residues. CDR1 is KGHSH and CDR2 is LQKENI in the germline V gene. J gave up 6 bases and V 6 bases, and 6 bases lay outside the gene matches. The CDR3 here is CASSGLAGTSEQYF. CDR3 sequence (DNA): TGTGCCAGCTCCGGACTAGCGGGAACTTCCGAGCAGTACTTC.

The chain carries TRBV3-1 (or the pseudogene TRBV3-2) and TRBJ1-2; 8 nucleotides line up with TRBD1. CDR1 and CDR2 from the germline V gene are LGHDT and YNNKEL (reference sequence). The CDR3 runs to 15 residues. V shed 4 bases and J 4 bases; nucleotides not matched to a gene: 8. Here the CDR3 DNA reads TGTGCCAGCAGCCTTATGGACAGGGTGTCCTATGGCTACACCTTC. This gives the protein CASSLMDRVSYGYTF.

The chain joins TRBV6-1 to TRBJ1-1; 8 nucleotides agree with TRBD1. Germline CDR1 and CDR2: MNHNS and SASEGT. The CDR3 length is 19 residues. Trimming removed 4 bases from V and 0 bases from J; junction bases left unmatched: 16. The CDR3 nucleotides read TGTGCCAGCAGTGCACTCCCCGGGACAGGAAGGGTAGTGAACACTGAAGCTTTCTTT. Protein sequence: CASSALPGTGRVVNTEAFF.

This sequence joins TRBV14 and TRBJ2-7, with TRBD2 as a possible D gene (6 bases). Germline values: CDR1 SGHDN, CDR2 FVKESK. The CDR3 length is 14 residues. Trimming shortened V by 8 bases and J by 0 bases, and 14 bases separated the two germline ends. CDR3 nucleotide sequence: TGTGCCAGCCGGGACGGGAGTAGCTCCTACGAGCAGTACTTC. This codes for CASRDGSSSYEQYF. Full variable domain (outside the CDR3, taken from reference TRBV14 and TRBJ2-7): EAGVTQFPSHSVIEKGQTVTLRCDPISGHDNLYWYRRVMGKEIKFLLHFVKESKQDESGMPNNRFLAERTGGTYSTLKVQPAELEDSGVYFCASRDGSSSYEQYFGPGTRLTVT.

The chain has TRBV24-1 and TRBJ2-7; D may be TRBD2 (5 bases). V lost 11 bases and J 2 bases, leaving 18 bases between the germline ends. Germline V CDR1 and CDR2: KGHDR, SFDVKD. The CDR3 length is 14 residues. CDR3: CAILRASSPYEQYF. The DNA for the CDR3 is TGTGCCATTTTGCGGGCTTCATCTCCCTACGAGCAGTACTTC.

The chain joins TRBV14 to TRBJ2-3; possibly TRBD2 for D (5 bases). Trimming shortened V by 4 bases and J by 6 bases, and 20 bases separated the two germline ends. Germline V gives CDR1 SGHDN, CDR2 FVKESK. The CDR3 runs to 16 residues. As DNA, the CDR3 is TGTGCCAGCAGCCCCGCCACGGGAATTGGGTTTGATACGCAGTATTTT. Translation: CASSPATGIGFDTQYF.

The chain combines TRBV13 with TRBJ2-4, with 8 positions matching TRBD2. Germline V gene lookup returns CDR1 PRHDT and CDR2 FYEKMQ (reference sequence). The V gene end was trimmed by 2 bases and the J gene end by 3 bases; junction bases not matched to a gene: 3. This CDR3 is built from 15 residues. CDR3 amino acids: CASSLRGGIKNIQYF. DNA for the CDR3: TGTGCCAGCAGCTTACGGGGGGGCATCAAAAACATTCAGTACTTC.

The chain uses TRBV7-6 and TRBJ2-1, with 9 positions matching TRBD1. Germline loops: CDR1 SGHVS, CDR2 FNYEAQ. With V trimmed by 0 bases and J by 4 bases, 4 bases remained unmatched. The CDR3 has 16 amino acids. In DNA form, the CDR3 reads TGTGCCAGCAGCTTAGCGCTCGGACAGGGGTACAATGAGCAGTTCTTC. This gives the protein CASSLALGQGYNEQFF.